Listed here are 9 T cell receptor beta chains from one sample, sequenced in a study of metastatic and nonmetastatic thyroid tumors. Patients underwent thyroid surgery, and none had received any treatment before it. TCRdb re-called clones via MiXCR from the PCR reads. The sample lists about 33,000 clones, approximately 15% occurring once. Sequencing was performed on blood. These receptors were collected from a female donor with papillary thyroid cancer or a benign thyroid nodule (not recorded which). Some clones in this sample may be carry-over from other donors' samples.

This clone was counted many times. The chain has TRBV3-1 and TRBJ2-2, with D unclear. V lost 4 bases, J lost 2 bases, and 11 bases lay in between. Germline V gene sequence: CDR1 LGHDT, CDR2 YNNKEL (reference sequence). The CDR3 consists of 15 residues. The CDR3 reads CASSPGLFNTGELFF. The CDR3 DNA is TGTGCCAGCAGCCCCGGTCTGTTCAACACCGGGGAGCTGTTTTTT. Drawing the rest from reference TRBV3-1 and TRBJ2-2, the complete variable domain is DTAVSQTPKYLVTQMGNDKSIKCEQNLGHDTMYWYKQDSKKFLKIMFSYNNKELIINETVPNRFSPKSPDKAHLNLHINSLELGDSAVYFCASSPGLFNTGELFFGEGSRLTVL.

The chain joins TRBV5-1 to TRBJ2-7; D gene uncertain. CDR3 length equals 15 residues. Germline V CDR1 and CDR2: SGHRS, YFSETQ. Between the trimmed V and J ends, which lost 2 bases and 1 base, there was a span of 13 bases. The DNA for the CDR3 is TGCGCCAGCAGCTTCGGACCAACCAATTCCTACGAGCAGTACTTC. Amino acid sequence: CASSFGPTNSYEQYF.

This clone was seen ten or more times. The V gene is TRBV5-1, the J gene TRBJ1-2; D gene uncertain. The CDR3 spans 12 residues. Germline CDR1 and CDR2: SGHRS and YFSETQ. V lost 1 base to trimming and J lost 6 bases, with 7 bases between them. The CDR3 bases are TGCGCCAGCAGCTTGACAGCGGATGGCTACACCTTC. This codes for CASSLTADGYTF.

A note on this clone: Here the CDR3 omits its conserved ending phenylalanine or tryptophan, so a read error is the likely source. It is unclear where the CDR3 begins or ends on the DNA, so no DNA is shown, and the CDR3 is as TCRdb lists it. V is TRBV28 and J is TRBJ2-7; TRBD1 reflects the table's D call only, with no check against the DNA. Both ends counted, the CDR3 spans 13 residues. CDR1 is MDHEN, CDR2 SYDVKM, per germline. CDR3 in amino acids: CASKRGGDGRAVL.

On this clone: Possible read error: a much larger clone is one base away. The rearrangement uses TRBV7-2 and TRBJ1-2; 8 nucleotides agree with TRBD1. The CDR3 is 14 amino acids. The V gene's germline CDR1 is SGHTA and CDR2 FQGNSA. Losses at the gene ends were 7 bases for V and 7 bases for J; bases not matched to a gene: 11. The CDR3 sequence: CASIPAQGAFGYTF. The CDR3 DNA is TGTGCCAGCATCCCCGCCCAGGGGGCGTTTGGCTACACCTTC.

This clone was seen ten or more times. This chain uses TRBV15 with TRBJ2-3, with D possibly being TRBD1 (6 bases). The CDR3 is 17 amino acids. Germline lookup yields CDR1 LNHNV and CDR2 YYDKDF (reference sequence). Trimming took off 3 bases at V and 0 bases at J, with 16 bases between the two ends. CDR3 sequence (DNA): TGTGCCACCAGCAGGGACCGGGACACATTTAGCACAGATACGCAGTATTTT. Its translation is CATSRDRDTFSTDTQYF.

This clone was recorded at least ten times. The rearrangement links TRBV6-1 to TRBJ2-3; 10 nucleotides agree with TRBD2. Germline CDR1 MNHNS, CDR2 SASEGT. The CDR3 is made up of 16 amino acids. V gave up 3 bases and J gave up 6 bases; unmatched junction bases: 9. The CDR3 sequence is CASSEEIAGGVDTQYF. The CDR3 DNA sequence: TGTGCCAGCAGTGAGGAAATAGCGGGAGGTGTGGATACGCAGTATTTT.

About this clone: This clone may be a read error of a much larger clone one base away. The rearrangement uses TRBV7-9 and TRBJ2-2; D call uncertain. Germline V gene sequence: CDR1 SEHNR, CDR2 FQNEAQ (reference sequence). The length of the CDR3 is 11 residues. V lost 7 bases, J lost 6 bases, and 6 bases lay in between. This CDR3 reads CASNPAGELFF. As DNA, the CDR3 is TGTGCCAGCAACCCCGCCGGGGAGCTGTTTTTT.

By sample fraction, this clone is medium-sized. The chain joins TRBV6-4 to TRBJ2-3; 11 nucleotides match TRBD2. Looked up from germline, CDR1 is MRHNA and CDR2 is SNTAGT. The V gene end was trimmed by 0 bases and the J gene end by 4 bases; junction bases not matched to a gene: 0. The CDR3 runs 15 residues. CDR3 amino acids: CASSDSSGGADTQYF. The CDR3 DNA sequence: TGTGCCAGCAGTGACTCTAGCGGGGGGGCAGATACGCAGTATTTT.